The present TCR beta chain was sequenced within a study of blood T cell repertoires in COVID-19. The CDR3 contains 15 residues. V lost 5 bases, J lost 5 bases, and 9 bases stayed unmatched. Per the germline V gene, CDR1 is SEHNR and CDR2 is FQNEAQ (reference sequence). In the original processing: Scientists estimated how many nucleated cells there were by amplifying reference gene primers. Profiling relied on immunoSEQ multiplex PCR, and the TCRdb table lists in-frame clones only, not all of them. V and J calls and clone size come straight from that table; D and trimming were deduced from the DNA. The sample has more than 25,000 clones, approximately 80% seen once.

The sequenced sample consisted of peripheral blood. The clonotype comes from a human donor in a cohort sampled during active COVID-19. V is TRBV7-9 and J is TRBJ1-1; TRBD1 agrees at 9 bases. CDR3 in DNA: TGTGCCAGCAGCCCCGGTTACAGGGGGCGTACTGAAGCTTTCTTT. Amino acid sequence: CASSPGYRGRTEAFF.